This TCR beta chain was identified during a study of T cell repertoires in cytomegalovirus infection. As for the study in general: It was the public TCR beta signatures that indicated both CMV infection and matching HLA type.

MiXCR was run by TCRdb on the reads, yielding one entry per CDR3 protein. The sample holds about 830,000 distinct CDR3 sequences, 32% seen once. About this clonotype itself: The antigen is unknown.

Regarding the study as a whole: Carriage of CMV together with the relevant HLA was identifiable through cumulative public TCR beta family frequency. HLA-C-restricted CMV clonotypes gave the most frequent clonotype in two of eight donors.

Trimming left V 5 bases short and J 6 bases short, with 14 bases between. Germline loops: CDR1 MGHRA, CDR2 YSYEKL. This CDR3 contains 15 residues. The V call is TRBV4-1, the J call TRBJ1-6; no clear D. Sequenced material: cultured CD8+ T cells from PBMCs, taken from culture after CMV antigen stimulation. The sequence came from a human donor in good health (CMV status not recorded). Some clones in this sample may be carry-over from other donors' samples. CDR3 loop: CASSKDGDLNSPLHF. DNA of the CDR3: TGCGCCAGCAGCAAGGACGGGGATCTTAATTCACCCCTCCACTTT.